This TCR beta chain is from a study of CD8 T cells in ankylosing spondylitis. TCRdb fed the 5' RACE reads into MiXCR, producing one record per CDR3 protein. This table holds some 140,000 distinct CDR3 sequences, 7.3% found once. General observations from the study: Ankylosing spondylitis blood seemed to carry a telltale TCR beta motif made of under ten highly homologous variants.

This CDR3 has 16 amino acids. In germline, CDR1 is SGHTA, CDR2 FQGNSA. Trimming stripped 0 bases from V and 1 base from J, with 12 bases between. At least ten counts were recorded for this clonotype. Its specificity is not known. Input material: blood, either unsorted or a sorted T cell fraction (not recorded which). The rearrangement links TRBV7-2 to TRBJ1-1; D call uncertain. This clonotype originated in a female donor with ankylosing spondylitis or in good health (not recorded which). CDR3 sequence: CASSLAAGHPNTEAFF. The CDR3 nucleotides read TGTGCCAGCAGCTTAGCGGCGGGCCATCCGAACACTGAAGCTTTCTTT. Combining the CDR3 with reference TRBV7-2 and TRBJ1-1 gives the whole variable domain GAGVSQSPSNKVTEKGKDVELRCDPISGHTALYWYRQSLGQGLEFLIYFQGNSAPDKSGLPSDRFSAERTGGSVSTLTIQRTQQEDSAVYLCASSLAAGHPNTEAFFGQGTRLTVV.